Listed below are T cell receptor beta chains from one sample, sequenced in a study of T cells in Graves' hyperthyroidism and ophthalmopathy. Using its own MiXCR run on the multiplex PCR reads, TCRdb lists one record per CDR3 protein. The sample has under 350,000 distinct CDR3 sequences, over 15% seen once; the top ten hold approximately 60%. Sample: blood. The origin of the receptors is a woman in her fifties or sixties with Graves' ophthalmopathy. The CDR3 runs from the conserved cysteine through the conserved F or W. A D gene is named only where the DNA matches it firmly.

d_call	v_call	j_call	cdr3_aa
NA	TRBV5-5	TRBJ1-4	CASQRGPPNEKLFF
NA	TRBV29-1	TRBJ2-5	CSGSPWGVGGGETQYF
TRBD2	TRBV7-2	TRBJ2-7	CASSYRLAGVYEQYF
TRBD1	TRBV7-2	TRBJ1-6	CASSFPGQGDNSPLHF
NA	TRBV18	TRBJ1-1	CASSPIVDTEAFF
NA	TRBV12-3/TRBV12-4	TRBJ1-2	CASRAQDRPYGYTF
NA	TRBV5-1	TRBJ2-2	CASSLRAEYTGELFF
NA	TRBV4-1	TRBJ2-7	CASSQGDYRLYEQYF
NA	TRBV5-5	TRBJ2-3	CASSLYGGATDTQYF
NA	TRBV12-3/TRBV12-4	TRBJ1-5	CASSIGGSAQHF
NA	TRBV10-3	TRBJ1-1	CAISESHQGNTEAFF
NA	TRBV6-5	TRBJ1-3	CASSYSKGSSGNTIYF
NA	TRBV7-3	TRBJ2-5	CASSLREDIEETQYF
NA	TRBV29-1	TRBJ2-6	CSVDLTGTSGANVLTF
NA	TRBV20-1	TRBJ2-7	CSASARADEQYF
NA	TRBV2	TRBJ1-1	CASSGDSMNTEAFF
NA	TRBV7-2	TRBJ1-1	CASSFSTQNTEAFF
NA	TRBV9	TRBJ1-2	CASSVGRWGIQGYGYTF
NA	TRBV18	TRBJ1-4	CASSVSTNEKLFF
NA	TRBV2	TRBJ1-4	CASNYLGITEKLFF
NA	TRBV10-3	TRBJ1-3	CAISDRRGNSGNTIYF
NA	TRBV5-4	TRBJ1-1	CASSLKGGNTEAFF